This T cell receptor (beta chain) was found in a study of early T cells in non-severe SARS-CoV-2 infection. Study-level points and caveats: Matching with VDJdb favored anti-spike CD8 responses (missing private and CD4 specificities).

The CDR3 has 15 amino acids. V shed 0 bases and J shed 0 bases, with 11 bases lying between them. Germline CDR1 is GTSNPN and CDR2 is SVGIG (reference sequence). Researchers attached unique molecular identifiers to individual cDNA molecules. In TCRdb, the 5' RACE reads were re-called with MiXCR into one record per CDR3 protein. The sample contains approximately 120,000 distinct CDR3 sequences, about 15% of which appear only once. In the case of this clonotype: The antigen is unknown.

The chain uses TRBV30 and TRBJ1-1; D is ambiguous. This sequence originates from an adult who was a healthcare worker with PCR-confirmed SARS-CoV-2 infection or an uninfected control (not recorded which). The sequencing input was whole blood. The CDR3 spells CAWSVLGSLNTEAFF. As DNA, the CDR3 is TGTGCCTGGAGTGTACTGGGGAGCCTGAACACTGAAGCTTTCTTT.